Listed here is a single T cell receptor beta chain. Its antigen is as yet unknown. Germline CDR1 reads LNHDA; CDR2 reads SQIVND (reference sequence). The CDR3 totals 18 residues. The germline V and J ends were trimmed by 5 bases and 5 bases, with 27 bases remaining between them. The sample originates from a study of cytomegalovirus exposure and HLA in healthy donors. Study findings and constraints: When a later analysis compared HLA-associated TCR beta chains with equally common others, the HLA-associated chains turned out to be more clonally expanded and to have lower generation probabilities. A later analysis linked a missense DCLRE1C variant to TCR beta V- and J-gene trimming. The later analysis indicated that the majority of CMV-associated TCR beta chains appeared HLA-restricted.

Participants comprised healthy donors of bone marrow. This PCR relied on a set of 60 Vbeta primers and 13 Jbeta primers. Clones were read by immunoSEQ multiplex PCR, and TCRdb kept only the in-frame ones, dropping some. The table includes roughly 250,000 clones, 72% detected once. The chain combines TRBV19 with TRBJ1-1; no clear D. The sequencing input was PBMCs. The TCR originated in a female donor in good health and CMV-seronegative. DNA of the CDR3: TGTGCCAGTAGTTTAGGGTTTAGGGCCTCGCCATGGAGGACTGAAGCTTTCTTT. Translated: CASSLGFRASPWRTEAFF.